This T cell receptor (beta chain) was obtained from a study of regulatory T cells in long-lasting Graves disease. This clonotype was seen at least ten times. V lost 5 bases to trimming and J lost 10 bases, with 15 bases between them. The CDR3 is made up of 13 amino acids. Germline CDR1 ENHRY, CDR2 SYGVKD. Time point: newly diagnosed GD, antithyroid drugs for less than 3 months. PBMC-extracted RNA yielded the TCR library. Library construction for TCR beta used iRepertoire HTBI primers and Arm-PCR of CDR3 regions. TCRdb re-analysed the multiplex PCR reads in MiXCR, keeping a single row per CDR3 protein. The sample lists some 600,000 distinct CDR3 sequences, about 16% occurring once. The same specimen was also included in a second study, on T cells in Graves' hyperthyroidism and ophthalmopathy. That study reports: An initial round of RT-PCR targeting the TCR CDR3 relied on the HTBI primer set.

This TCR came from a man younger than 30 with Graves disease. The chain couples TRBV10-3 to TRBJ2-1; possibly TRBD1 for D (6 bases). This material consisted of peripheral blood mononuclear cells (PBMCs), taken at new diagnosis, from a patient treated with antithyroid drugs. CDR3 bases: TGTGCCATCAGTTCTGACAGGCCCGTCGAGCAGTTCTTC. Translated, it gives CAISSDRPVEQFF.